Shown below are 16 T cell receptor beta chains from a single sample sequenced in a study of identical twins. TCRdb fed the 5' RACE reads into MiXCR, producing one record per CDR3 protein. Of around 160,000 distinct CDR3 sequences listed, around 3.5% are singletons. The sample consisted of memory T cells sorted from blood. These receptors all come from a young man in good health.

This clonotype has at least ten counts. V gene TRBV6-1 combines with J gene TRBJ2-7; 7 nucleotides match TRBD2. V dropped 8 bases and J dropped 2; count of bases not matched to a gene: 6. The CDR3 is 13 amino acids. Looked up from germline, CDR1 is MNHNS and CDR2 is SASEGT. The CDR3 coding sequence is TGTGCCAGCCGAGCTGGGGGGGCCTACGAGCAGTACTTC. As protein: CASRAGGAYEQYF.

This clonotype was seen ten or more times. CDR3 protein: CASSPQSWTYEQYF. The CDR3 nucleotides read TGTGCCAGCAGCCCCCAGTCATGGACCTACGAGCAGTACTTC. This chain joins TRBV7-9 and TRBJ2-7; D remains ambiguous. Germline assignment: CDR1 SEHNR and CDR2 FQNEAQ (reference sequence). The ends were cut back, 5 bases at V and 2 bases at J, with 13 bases in the middle. The CDR3 spans 14 residues.

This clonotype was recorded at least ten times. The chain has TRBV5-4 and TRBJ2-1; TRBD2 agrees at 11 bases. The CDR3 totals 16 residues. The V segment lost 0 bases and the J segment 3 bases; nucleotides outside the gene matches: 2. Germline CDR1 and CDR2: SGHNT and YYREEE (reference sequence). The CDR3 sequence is CASSLGGTSGYNEQFF. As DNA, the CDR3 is TGTGCCAGCAGCTTGGGAGGGACTAGCGGCTACAATGAGCAGTTCTTC.

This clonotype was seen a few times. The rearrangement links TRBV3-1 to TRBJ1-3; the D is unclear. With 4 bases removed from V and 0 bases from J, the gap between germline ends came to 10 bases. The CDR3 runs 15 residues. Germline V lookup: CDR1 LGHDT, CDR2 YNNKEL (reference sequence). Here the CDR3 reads CASSRDTPSGNTIYF. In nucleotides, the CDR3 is TGTGCCAGCAGCCGCGACACCCCCTCTGGAAACACCATATATTTT.

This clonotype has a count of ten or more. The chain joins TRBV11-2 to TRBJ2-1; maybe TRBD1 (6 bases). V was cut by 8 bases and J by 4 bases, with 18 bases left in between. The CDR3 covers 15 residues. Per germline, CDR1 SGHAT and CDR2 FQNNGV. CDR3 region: CASVFGTQSYNEQFF. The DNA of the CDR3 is TGTGCCAGCGTGTTTGGGACACAGAGTTACAATGAGCAGTTCTTC.

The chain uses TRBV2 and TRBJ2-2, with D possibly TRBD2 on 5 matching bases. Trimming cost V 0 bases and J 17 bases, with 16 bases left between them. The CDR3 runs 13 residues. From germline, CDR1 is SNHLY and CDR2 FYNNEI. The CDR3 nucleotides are TGTGCCAGCAGTGAAGCCGGCGGACTCTGGTTTTTTTTT. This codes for CASSEAGGLWFFF.

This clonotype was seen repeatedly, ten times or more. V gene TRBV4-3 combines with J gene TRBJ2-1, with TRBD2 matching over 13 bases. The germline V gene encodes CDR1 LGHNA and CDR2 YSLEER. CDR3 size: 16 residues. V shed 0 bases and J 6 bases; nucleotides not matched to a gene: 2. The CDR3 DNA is TGCGCCAGCAGCCAAGAAACTAGCGGGAGGGCCAATGAGCAGTTCTTC. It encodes CASSQETSGRANEQFF.

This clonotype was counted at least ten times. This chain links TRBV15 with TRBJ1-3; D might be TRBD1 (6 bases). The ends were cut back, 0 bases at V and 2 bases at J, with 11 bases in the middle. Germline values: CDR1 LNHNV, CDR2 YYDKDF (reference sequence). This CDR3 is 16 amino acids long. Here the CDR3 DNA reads TGTGCCACCAGCAGAGATGGGTCAGGGGCTGGAAACACCATATATTTT. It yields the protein CATSRDGSGAGNTIYF.

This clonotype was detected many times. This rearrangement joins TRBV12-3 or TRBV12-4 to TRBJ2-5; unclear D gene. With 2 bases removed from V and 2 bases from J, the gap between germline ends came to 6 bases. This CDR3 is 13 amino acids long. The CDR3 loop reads CASSLRPQETQYF. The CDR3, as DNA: TGTGCCAGCAGTTTAAGGCCTCAAGAGACCCAGTACTTC.

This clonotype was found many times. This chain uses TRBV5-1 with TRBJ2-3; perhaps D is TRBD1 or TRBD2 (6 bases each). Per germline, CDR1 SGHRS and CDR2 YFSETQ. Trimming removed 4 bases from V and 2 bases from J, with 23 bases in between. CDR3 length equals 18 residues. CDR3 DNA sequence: TGCGCCAGCAGCCTCGGATACGGAGGGGGTCTGAACACAGATACGCAGTATTTT. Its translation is CASSLGYGGGLNTDTQYF.

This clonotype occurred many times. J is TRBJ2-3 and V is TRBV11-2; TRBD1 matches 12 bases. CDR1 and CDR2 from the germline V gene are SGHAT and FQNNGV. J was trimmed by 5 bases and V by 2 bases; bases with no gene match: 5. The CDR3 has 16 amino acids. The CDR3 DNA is TGTGCCAGCAGCTTAACCGGGACAGGGGGCCGAGATACGCAGTATTTT. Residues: CASSLTGTGGRDTQYF.

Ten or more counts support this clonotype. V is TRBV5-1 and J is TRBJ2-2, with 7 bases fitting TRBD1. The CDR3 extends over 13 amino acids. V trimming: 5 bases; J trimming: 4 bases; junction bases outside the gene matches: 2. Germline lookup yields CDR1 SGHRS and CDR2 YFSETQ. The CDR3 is CASSGTVTGELFF. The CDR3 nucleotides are TGCGCCAGCAGTGGGACAGTCACCGGGGAGCTGTTTTTT. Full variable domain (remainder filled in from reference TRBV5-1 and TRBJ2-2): KAGVTQTPRYLIKTRGQQVTLSCSPISGHRSVSWYQQTPGQGLQFLFEYFSETQRNKGNFPGRFSGRQFSNSRSEMNVSTLELGDSALYLCASSGTVTGELFFGEGSRLTVL.

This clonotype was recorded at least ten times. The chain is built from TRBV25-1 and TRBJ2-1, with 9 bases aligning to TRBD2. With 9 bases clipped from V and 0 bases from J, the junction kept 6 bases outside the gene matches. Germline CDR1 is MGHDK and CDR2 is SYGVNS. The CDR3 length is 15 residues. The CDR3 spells CARQTSGLSYNEQFF. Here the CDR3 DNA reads TGTGCCAGACAGACTAGCGGACTCTCCTACAATGAGCAGTTCTTC.

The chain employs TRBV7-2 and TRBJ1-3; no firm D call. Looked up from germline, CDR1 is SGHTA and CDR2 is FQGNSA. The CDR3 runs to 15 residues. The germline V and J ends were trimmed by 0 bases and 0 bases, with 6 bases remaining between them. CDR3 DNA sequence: TGTGCCAGCAGCTTAGCTGGACGCTCTGGAAACACCATATATTTT. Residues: CASSLAGRSGNTIYF. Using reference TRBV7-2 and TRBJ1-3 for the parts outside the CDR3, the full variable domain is GAGVSQSPSNKVTEKGKDVELRCDPISGHTALYWYRQSLGQGLEFLIYFQGNSAPDKSGLPSDRFSAERTGGSVSTLTIQRTQQEDSAVYLCASSLAGRSGNTIYFGEGSWLTVV.

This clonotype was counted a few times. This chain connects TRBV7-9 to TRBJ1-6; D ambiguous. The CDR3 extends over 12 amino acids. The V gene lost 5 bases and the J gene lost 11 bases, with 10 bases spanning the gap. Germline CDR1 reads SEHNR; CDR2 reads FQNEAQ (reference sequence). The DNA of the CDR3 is TGTGCCAGCAGCCCCGGGGAAACACCCCTCCACTTT. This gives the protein CASSPGETPLHF.

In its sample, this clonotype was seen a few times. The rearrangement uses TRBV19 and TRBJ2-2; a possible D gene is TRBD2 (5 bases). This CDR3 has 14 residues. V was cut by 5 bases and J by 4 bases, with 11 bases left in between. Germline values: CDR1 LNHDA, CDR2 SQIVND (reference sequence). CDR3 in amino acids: CASSRGPLTGELFF. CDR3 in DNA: TGTGCCAGTAGTCGCGGGCCCCTCACCGGGGAGCTGTTTTTT.